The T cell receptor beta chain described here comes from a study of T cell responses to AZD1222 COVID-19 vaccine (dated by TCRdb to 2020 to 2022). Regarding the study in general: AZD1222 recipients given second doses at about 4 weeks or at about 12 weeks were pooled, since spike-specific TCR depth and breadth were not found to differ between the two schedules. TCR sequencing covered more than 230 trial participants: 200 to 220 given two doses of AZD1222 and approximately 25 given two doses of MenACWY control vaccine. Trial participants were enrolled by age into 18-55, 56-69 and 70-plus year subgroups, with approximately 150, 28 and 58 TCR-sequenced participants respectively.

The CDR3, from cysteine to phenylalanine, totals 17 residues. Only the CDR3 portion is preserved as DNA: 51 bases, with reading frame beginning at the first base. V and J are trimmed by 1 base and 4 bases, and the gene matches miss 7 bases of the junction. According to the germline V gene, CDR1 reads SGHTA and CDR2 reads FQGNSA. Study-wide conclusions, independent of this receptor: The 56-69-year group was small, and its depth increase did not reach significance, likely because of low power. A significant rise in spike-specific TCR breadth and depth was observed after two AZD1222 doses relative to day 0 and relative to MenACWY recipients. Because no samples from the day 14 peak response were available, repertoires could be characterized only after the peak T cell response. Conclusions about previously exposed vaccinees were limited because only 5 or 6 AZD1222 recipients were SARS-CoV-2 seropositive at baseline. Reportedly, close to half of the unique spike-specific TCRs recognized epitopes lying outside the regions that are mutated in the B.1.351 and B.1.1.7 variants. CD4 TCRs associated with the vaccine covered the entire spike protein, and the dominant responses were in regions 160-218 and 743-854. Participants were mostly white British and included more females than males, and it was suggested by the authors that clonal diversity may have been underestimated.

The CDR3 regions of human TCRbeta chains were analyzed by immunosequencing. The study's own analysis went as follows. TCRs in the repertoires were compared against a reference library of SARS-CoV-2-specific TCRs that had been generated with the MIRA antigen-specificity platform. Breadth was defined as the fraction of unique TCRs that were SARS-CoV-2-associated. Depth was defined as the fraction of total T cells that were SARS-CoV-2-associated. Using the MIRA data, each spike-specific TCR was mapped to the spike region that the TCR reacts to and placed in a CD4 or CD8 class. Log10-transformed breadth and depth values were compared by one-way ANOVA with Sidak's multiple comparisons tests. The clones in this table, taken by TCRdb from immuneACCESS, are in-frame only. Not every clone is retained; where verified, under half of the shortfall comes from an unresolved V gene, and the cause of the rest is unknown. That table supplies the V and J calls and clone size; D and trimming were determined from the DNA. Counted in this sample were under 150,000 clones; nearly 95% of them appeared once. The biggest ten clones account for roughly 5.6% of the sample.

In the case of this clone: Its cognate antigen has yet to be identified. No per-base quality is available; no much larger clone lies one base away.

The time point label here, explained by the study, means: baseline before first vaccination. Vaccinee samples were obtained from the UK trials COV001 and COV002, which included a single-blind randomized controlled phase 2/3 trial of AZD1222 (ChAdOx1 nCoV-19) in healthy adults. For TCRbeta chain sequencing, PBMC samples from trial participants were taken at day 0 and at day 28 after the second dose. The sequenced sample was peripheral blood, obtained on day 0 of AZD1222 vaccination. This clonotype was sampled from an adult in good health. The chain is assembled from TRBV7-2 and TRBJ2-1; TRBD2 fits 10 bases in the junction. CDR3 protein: CASSLVRSGRPYNEQFF. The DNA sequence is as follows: TGTGCCAGCAGCTTAGTCCGTAGCGGGAGGCCTTACAATGAGCAGTTCTTC.